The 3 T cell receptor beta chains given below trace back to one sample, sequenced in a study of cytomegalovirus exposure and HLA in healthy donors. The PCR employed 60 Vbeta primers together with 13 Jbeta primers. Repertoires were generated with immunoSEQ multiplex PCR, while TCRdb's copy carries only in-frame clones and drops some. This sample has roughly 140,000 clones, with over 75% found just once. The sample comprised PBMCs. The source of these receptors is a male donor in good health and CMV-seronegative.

The CDR3 DNA sequence: TGTGCCAGCAGTTACTCGACGGGGATCGAAGCTTTCTTT. Its protein product is CASSYSTGIEAFF. This sequence joins TRBV6-5 and TRBJ1-1, with D hard to call. Germline loops: CDR1 MNHEY, CDR2 SVGAGI. Trimming stripped 0 bases from V and 8 bases from J, with 10 bases between. CDR3 length equals 13 residues.

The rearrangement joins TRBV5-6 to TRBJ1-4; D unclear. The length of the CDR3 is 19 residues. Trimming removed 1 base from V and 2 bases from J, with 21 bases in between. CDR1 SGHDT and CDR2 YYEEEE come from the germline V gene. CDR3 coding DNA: TGTGCCAGCAGCTTGCGTGTAAAGTACTTCGCCCGGACTAATGAAAAACTGTTTTTT. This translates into CASSLRVKYFARTNEKLFF.

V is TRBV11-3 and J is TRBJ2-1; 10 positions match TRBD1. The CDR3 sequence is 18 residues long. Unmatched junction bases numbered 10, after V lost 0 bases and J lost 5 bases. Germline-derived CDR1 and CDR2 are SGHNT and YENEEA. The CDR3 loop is CASSLDQGGTGVNNEQFF. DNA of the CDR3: TGTGCCAGCAGCTTAGACCAGGGGGGGACAGGGGTAAACAATGAGCAGTTCTTC.